The TCR beta chain under discussion was sequenced for a study of OX40 agonist ivuxolimab in advanced cancers. Broadly, across the study: Ivuxolimab, which targeted the costimulatory receptor OX40 (CD134), was an agonistic, fully human IgG2 monoclonal antibody. Intravenous ivuxolimab was administered to patients every 2 weeks at six dose levels: 0.01, 0.1, 0.3, 1.5, 3 and 10 mg/kg. Among the 52 dose-escalation patients, roughly 20 had hepatocellular carcinoma, approximately 15 melanoma, 9 renal cell carcinoma and 9 head and neck cancer. In the dose-escalation cohort, 65% to 85% of patients were male, and the mean age was approximately 60 years with a range of roughly 23 to 90. Patients were allowed to have had prior anti-PD-1, anti-PD-L1 or anti-CTLA-4 therapy, and approximately 40% of the dose-escalation patients had been treated with checkpoint inhibitors. Three dose-escalation patients achieved partial responses, one with hepatocellular carcinoma and two with cutaneous melanoma. The point of sequencing TCRbeta in the periphery was to test whether ivuxolimab changed TCR sequence diversity and drove clonal T-cell expansion. The paper describes the monotherapy dose-escalation part (N of about 50 patients) of the phase I trial of ivuxolimab.

Genomic DNA was extracted from sorted cells for sequencing of the TCRbeta CDR3 region. The immunoSEQ Assay was used for sequencing of TCRbeta CDR3 regions. TCRdb obtained this table from immuneACCESS and retained in-frame rearrangements with V and J assigned. These tables miss some clones; where compared with another copy, unresolved V genes account for less than half of the shortfall, and the remainder is unexplained. The sample table records 100,000 to 150,000 clones; around 92% of these occur just once. Clones ranked in the top ten supply roughly 0.8% of the sample. Looking up the germline V gene (reference sequence) yields CDR1 LNHDA and CDR2 SQIVND. V loses 8 bases of germline sequence and J loses 0 bases, and the interval between the two ends is 10 bases. The CDR3 sequence holds 14 residues, the cysteine and phenylalanine included. Just the 42-base CDR3 DNA is kept, in frame starting at base 1.

Comments on this clone: It lacks a known antigen. Per-base qualities were not stored, and no clone one base away is much larger.

The trial excluded patients who had a history of autoimmune disease or who were on systemic immunosuppression. Peripheral blood for TCR sequencing was drawn from every dose cohort at baseline, at cycle 4 day 1 and at cycle 7 day 1. Samples came from an open-label, multicenter, first-in-human phase I dose-escalation trial of ivuxolimab. The trial enrolled adults with locally advanced or metastatic head and neck squamous cell, hepatocellular, melanoma or renal cell carcinoma. Before TCR sequencing, CD4+ T cells and CD8+ T cells were sorted from peripheral blood as separate populations. Overall study results and their limits: Low levels of normalized T-cell clonal expansion were also seen in some patients who did not respond. In the 0.1-3.0 mg/kg groups, partial responders had among the lowest normalized peripheral clonal expansion, particularly in CD8+ T cells. The antigen specificity of the clonally expanded peripheral T cells was not determined. At doses from 0.1 to 3.0 mg/kg, clonal expansion was seen in both CD4+ and CD8+ blood T cells between baseline and week 6. After ivuxolimab, CD8+ T cells had more expanded clones than CD4+ T cells on average.

Sample: CD4+ or CD8+ T cells sorted from blood, taken in a trial of the OX40 agonist ivuxolimab. The receptor was derived from an adult with an advanced solid tumor such as melanoma, head and neck, liver or kidney cancer. The rearrangement joined TRBV19 to TRBJ1-4; matching of 5 bases hints at TRBD1 as the D gene. The bases are TGTGCCAGTCGGGACCCAGCAACTAATGAAAAACTGTTTTTT. Its protein reads: CASRDPATNEKLFF.